The 21 T cell receptor beta chains reported below all come from one sample, sequenced in a study of blood T cells in healthy people across ages. Then a second PCR, running about 6 to 12 cycles, was carried out with a sample-barcoded 5' primer and a J-beta primer mix. TCRdb reprocessed the 5' RACE reads via MiXCR and lists one record per CDR3 protein. Of under 800,000 distinct CDR3 sequences listed, 40% to 45% are singletons. The specimen sequenced was blood. Receptors were obtained from a woman in her sixties or seventies in good health.

The chain is built from TRBV12-3 or TRBV12-4 and TRBJ2-4; D call uncertain. The J call is in doubt because the DNA end fits TRBJ2-7 better. The CDR3 covers 15 residues. CDR3: CASSLASALGYEQYF. DNA for the CDR3: TGTGCCAGCAGTTTAGCCAGCGCTCTTGGGTACGAGCAGTACTTC.

V gene TRBV7-9 combines with J gene TRBJ2-5, with D possibly TRBD2 on 7 matching bases. The CDR3 loop spans 15 amino acids. V was shortened by 5 bases and J by 5 bases, with 18 bases between the two germline ends. Per the germline V gene, CDR1 is SEHNR and CDR2 is FQNEAQ (reference sequence). CDR3 bases: TGTGCCAGCAGCGCGCCGACCAGGGGAGGGGAGACCCAGTACTTC. Translated, it gives CASSAPTRGGETQYF.

This clonotype was picked up many times. The CDR3 DNA reads as TGCGCCAGCAGCTTGGCCGGGGAAGAGGTCTATGGCTACACCTTC. The encoded protein is CASSLAGEEVYGYTF. V usage is TRBV5-1 and J usage is TRBJ1-2; D remains unclear. This CDR3 has 15 amino acids. The germline V and J ends were trimmed by 0 bases and 4 bases, with 13 bases remaining between them. The germline gives CDR1 SGHRS, CDR2 YFSETQ.

This clonotype was detected only a few times. The chain has TRBV12-3 or TRBV12-4 and TRBJ1-1; D unclear. With 3 bases removed from V and 5 bases from J, the gap between germline ends came to 13 bases. This CDR3 has 14 residues. CDR3 sequence: CASSLARKSTEAFF. CDR3 nucleotides: TGTGCCAGCAGTTTGGCTCGCAAGAGTACTGAAGCTTTCTTT.

This clonotype was observed a handful of times. The V gene is TRBV6-2 or TRBV6-3, the J gene TRBJ1-1; D is perhaps TRBD1 (6 bases). Deletions cut 2 bases from V and 4 bases from J, with 8 bases between. This CDR3 region has 13 residues. CDR1 is MNHEY and CDR2 is SVGEGT in the germline V gene. CDR3 loop: CASSYTGSTEAFF. The CDR3 nucleotides are TGTGCCAGCAGTTACACAGGGAGCACTGAAGCTTTCTTT.

This rearrangement joins TRBV21-1 to TRBJ2-5; the D call of TRBD1 is as the table states it, not checked on the DNA. TRBV21-1 is described as a pseudogene. CDR3 length: 17 residues. The CDR3 loop is CASSTLPQIFSYNEQYF. The CDR3 bases are TGTGCCAGCAGCACCTTGCCCCAGATATTCTCCTACAATGAGCAGTACTTC.

This clonotype was detected many times. This chain connects TRBV11-1 to TRBJ2-3; TRBD2 is a possible D gene (6 bases). The CDR3 consists of 16 residues. The V end lost 2 bases, the J end lost 0 bases, and 12 bases lay between the germline ends. Germline CDR1 is SGHAT and CDR2 is FQDESV (reference sequence). The DNA for the CDR3 is TGTGCCAGCAGCTTAAGGGTGCGGGGCAGCACAGATACGCAGTATTTT. This codes for CASSLRVRGSTDTQYF.

In regard to this clonotype: A much bigger clone sits one base away, suggesting this may be a read error. The rearrangement uses TRBV2 and TRBJ2-4; 8 bases fit TRBD2. Per the germline V gene, CDR1 is SNHLY and CDR2 is FYNNEI. The CDR3 length is 13 residues. V trimming: 10 bases; J trimming: 13 bases; junction bases outside the gene matches: 15. The CDR3 nucleotides are TGTGCCAACAGCTCGGGACTAGTCAATGAGCAGTACTTC. This sequence encodes CANSSGLVNEQYF. Looking up the rest from reference TRBV2 and TRBJ2-4 gives the full variable domain: EPEVTQTPSHQVTQMGQEVILRCVPISNHLYFYWYRQILGQKVEFLVSFYNNEISEKSEIFDDQFSVERPDGSNFTLKIRSTKLEDSAMYFCANSSGLVNEQYFGAGTRLSVL.

This clonotype has a handful of counts. The chain carries TRBV6-1 and TRBJ2-5; D remains unclear. Germline lookup yields CDR1 MNHNS and CDR2 SASEGT. Between the trimmed V and J ends, which lost 1 base and 3 bases, there was a span of 6 bases. The CDR3 is 13 residues long. CDR3 nucleotide sequence: TGTGCCAGCAGTGAAGTGCTGAAAGAGACCCAGTACTTC. Its translation is CASSEVLKETQYF.

This clonotype was detected many times. V gene TRBV20-1 combines with J gene TRBJ2-3, with 8 nucleotides matching TRBD2. Germline trimming cut 6 bases from V and 0 bases from J; bases unmatched to any gene: 11. In germline, CDR1 is DFQATT, CDR2 SNEGSKA (reference sequence). The CDR3 extends over 16 amino acids. Here the CDR3 reads CSAGPLAGRSTDTQYF. DNA for the CDR3: TGCAGTGCCGGCCCTTTAGCGGGGAGAAGCACAGATACGCAGTATTTT.

J is TRBJ2-1 and V is TRBV7-2, with 12 bases aligning to TRBD2. The CDR3 runs to 15 residues. Germline-derived CDR1 and CDR2 are SGHTA and FQGNSA. The ends lost 6 bases at V and 8 bases at J; junction bases unmatched: 8. The CDR3 nucleotides are TGTGCCAGCAGTCAACTAGCGGGAGGATCGGATGAGCAGTTCTTC. Protein product: CASSQLAGGSDEQFF. Full variable domain (rest looked up from reference TRBV7-2 and TRBJ2-1): GAGVSQSPSNKVTEKGKDVELRCDPISGHTALYWYRQSLGQGLEFLIYFQGNSAPDKSGLPSDRFSAERTGGSVSTLTIQRTQQEDSAVYLCASSQLAGGSDEQFFGPGTRLTVL.

CDR3 in DNA: TGCAGTGCTATCCGCTGGTCGGTACAGGCATTAATACGGCAGTTCTTC. Translated: CSAIRWSVQALIRQFF. The chain employs TRBV20-1 and TRBJ2-1; D is possibly TRBD1 (5 bases). The CDR3 is made up of 16 amino acids. Trimming shortened V by 4 bases and J by 12 bases, and 28 bases separated the two germline ends. Germline V lookup: CDR1 DFQATT, CDR2 SNEGSKA (reference sequence).

The chain links TRBV11-2 to TRBJ2-5; tentative D call: TRBD2 (7 bases). Germline assignment: CDR1 SGHAT and CDR2 FQNNGV. V was pared by 5 bases and J by 5 bases, with 21 bases between. The CDR3 is 16 amino acids. CDR3 loop: CASSQINGGPRETQYF. For the CDR3, the DNA is TGTGCCAGCAGCCAAATCAACGGGGGGCCACGGGAGACCCAGTACTTC.

This clonotype came up many times. The rearrangement joins TRBV29-1 to TRBJ2-5, with a tentative D call TRBD1 (5 bases). Germline-derived CDR1 and CDR2 are SQVTM and ANQGSEA. CDR3 length: 13 residues. V was trimmed by 1 base and J by 1 base, leaving 7 bases between them. The CDR3 DNA is TGCAGCGTTGAAGTAGGGGCCCAAGAGACCCAGTACTTC. Translation gives CSVEVGAQETQYF.

The chain recombines TRBV24-1 with TRBJ2-3; TRBD2 matches at 9 bases. The CDR3 sequence is 17 residues long. CDR1 KGHDR and CDR2 SFDVKD come from the germline V gene. With V trimmed by 2 bases and J by 4 bases, 9 bases remained unmatched. The CDR3 nucleotides are TGTGCCACCAGTGATTCCGGGACTAGCATTCAGGCAGATACGCAGTATTTT. It yields the protein CATSDSGTSIQADTQYF.

Of note for this clonotype: A much larger clonotype is one base distant, so this may be a read error. This chain joins TRBV29-1 and TRBJ2-5; 7 bases match TRBD1. Trimming took 8 bases from V and 11 from J; bases not matched to a gene: 20. This CDR3 comprises 14 residues. Germline V CDR1 and CDR2: SQVTM, ANQGSEA. This CDR3 reads CSQRQGKAYNEQYF. In nucleotides, the CDR3 is TGCAGCCAAAGACAGGGTAAAGCCTACAATGAGCAGTACTTC.

As for this clonotype: One base away lies a much larger clone, so this may be a sequencing read error. The V and J genes are TRBV20-1 and TRBJ2-5, with 9 nucleotides matching TRBD2. The assigned J gene may be wrong: the sequence end matches TRBJ2-7 better. The CDR3 has 12 amino acids. Germline V gene sequence: CDR1 DFQATT, CDR2 SNEGSKA (reference sequence). CDR3 sequence: CSTGPAGGEQYF. DNA of the CDR3: TGCAGTACGGGACCAGCGGGAGGCGAGCAGTACTTC.

This chain joins TRBV20-1 and TRBJ1-5; D is perhaps TRBD1 (6 bases). V lost 2 bases and J 5 bases, leaving 10 bases between the germline ends. The CDR3 has 13 amino acids. CDR1 is DFQATT, CDR2 SNEGSKA, per germline (reference sequence). The CDR3 loop is CSARRGGDQPQHF. The CDR3 nucleotides are TGCAGTGCTAGAAGGGGGGGGGATCAGCCCCAGCATTTT.

The CDR3 is CASSVAGFISGELFF. The CDR3 region has the DNA TGTGCCAGCAGCGTTGCAGGGTTTATTTCCGGGGAGCTGTTTTTT. The chain recombines TRBV9 with TRBJ2-2; D might be TRBD1 (5 bases). Deletions cut 2 bases from V and 6 bases from J, with 14 bases between. Germline CDR1 is SGDLS and CDR2 is YYNGEE. CDR3 length equals 15 residues.

The chain joins TRBV20-1 to TRBJ2-1, with unresolved D. The germline V gene encodes CDR1 DFQATT and CDR2 SNEGSKA (reference sequence). There are 12 residues in the CDR3. Trimming took 2 bases from V and 5 from J, leaving 7 bases between them. The CDR3 nucleotides read TGCAGTGCTAGAATGGCCAACAATGAGCAGTTCTTC. Its translation is CSARMANNEQFF.

A few counts support this clonotype. One base away lies a much larger clone, so this may be a sequencing read error. J is TRBJ1-6 and V is TRBV12-3 or TRBV12-4, with a possible D match to TRBD1 (5 bases). The CDR3 has 16 amino acids. For the CDR3, the DNA is TGTGCCAGCAGTTTCCTTGAGCTTCAGGGAGATTCACCCCCCCACTTT. Its translation is CASSFLELQGDSPPHF.